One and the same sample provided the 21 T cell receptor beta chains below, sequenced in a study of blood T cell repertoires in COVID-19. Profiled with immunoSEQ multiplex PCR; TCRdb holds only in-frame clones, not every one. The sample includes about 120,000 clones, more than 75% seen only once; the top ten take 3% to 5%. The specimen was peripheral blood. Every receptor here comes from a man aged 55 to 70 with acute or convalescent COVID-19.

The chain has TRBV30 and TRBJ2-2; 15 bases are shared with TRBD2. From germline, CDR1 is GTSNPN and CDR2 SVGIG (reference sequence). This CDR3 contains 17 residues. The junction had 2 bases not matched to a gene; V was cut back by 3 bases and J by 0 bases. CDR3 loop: CAWSWTSGRANTGELFF. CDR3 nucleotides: TGTGCCTGGAGCTGGACTAGCGGGAGGGCGAACACCGGGGAGCTGTTTTTT.

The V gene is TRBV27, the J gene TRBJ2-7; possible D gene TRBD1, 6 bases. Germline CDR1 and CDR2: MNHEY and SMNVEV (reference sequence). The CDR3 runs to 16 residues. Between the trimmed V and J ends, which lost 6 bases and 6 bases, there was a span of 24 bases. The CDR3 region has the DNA TGTGCCAGCAGGTCCCAAGGGGTAGGACAGATAGGCGAGCAGTACTTC. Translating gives CASRSQGVGQIGEQYF.

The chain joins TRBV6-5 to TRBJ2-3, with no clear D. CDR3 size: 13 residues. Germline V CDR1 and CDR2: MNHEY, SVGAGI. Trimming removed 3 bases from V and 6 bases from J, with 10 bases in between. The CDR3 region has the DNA TGTGCCAGCAGTTATACTGTTGCGGATACGCAGTATTTT. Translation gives CASSYTVADTQYF.

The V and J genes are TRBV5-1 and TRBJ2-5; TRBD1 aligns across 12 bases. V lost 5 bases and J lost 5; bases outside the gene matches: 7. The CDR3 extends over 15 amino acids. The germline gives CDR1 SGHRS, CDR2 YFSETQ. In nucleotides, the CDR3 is TGCGCCAGCAGGCCACGGGGACAGGGGGCCGAGACCCAGTACTTC. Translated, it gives CASRPRGQGAETQYF. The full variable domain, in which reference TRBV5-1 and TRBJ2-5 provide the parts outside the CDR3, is KAGVTQTPRYLIKTRGQQVTLSCSPISGHRSVSWYQQTPGQGLQFLFEYFSETQRNKGNFPGRFSGRQFSNSRSEMNVSTLELGDSALYLCASRPRGQGAETQYFGPGTRLLVL.

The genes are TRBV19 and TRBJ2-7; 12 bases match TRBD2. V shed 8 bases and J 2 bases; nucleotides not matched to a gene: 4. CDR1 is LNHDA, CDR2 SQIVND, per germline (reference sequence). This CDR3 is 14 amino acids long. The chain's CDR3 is CASRTSGAAYEQYF. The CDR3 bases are TGTGCCAGTCGGACTAGCGGGGCCGCCTACGAGCAGTACTTC.

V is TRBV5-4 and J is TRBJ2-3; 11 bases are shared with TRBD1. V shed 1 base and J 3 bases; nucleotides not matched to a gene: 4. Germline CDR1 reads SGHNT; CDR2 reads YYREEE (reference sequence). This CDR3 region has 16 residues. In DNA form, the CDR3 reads TGTGCCAGCAGCTTGAGGACAGGGGGCCGGACAGATACGCAGTATTTT. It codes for CASSLRTGGRTDTQYF.

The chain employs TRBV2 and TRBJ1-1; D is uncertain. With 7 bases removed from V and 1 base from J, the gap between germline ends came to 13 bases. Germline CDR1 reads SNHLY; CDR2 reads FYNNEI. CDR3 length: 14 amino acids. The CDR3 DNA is TGTGCCAGCACCAGGACGGCGGGGAACACTGAAGCTTTCTTT. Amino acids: CASTRTAGNTEAFF.

The CDR3 nucleotides are TGTGCCAGCTCGACAGGGGGGTTTGGCTACACCTTC. This translates into CASSTGGFGYTF. V gene TRBV27 combines with J gene TRBJ1-2; 9 positions agree with TRBD1. CDR1 and CDR2 (germline): MNHEY, SMNVEV (reference sequence). The CDR3 has 12 amino acids. The junction had 5 bases not matched to a gene; V was cut back by 8 bases and J by 7 bases.

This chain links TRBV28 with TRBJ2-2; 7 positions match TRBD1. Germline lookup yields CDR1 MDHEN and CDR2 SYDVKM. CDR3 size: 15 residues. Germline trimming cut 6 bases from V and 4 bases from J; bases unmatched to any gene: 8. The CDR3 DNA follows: TGTGCCAGCAGCCTCTTGGCAGGGGGCACCGGGGAGCTGTTTTTT. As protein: CASSLLAGGTGELFF.

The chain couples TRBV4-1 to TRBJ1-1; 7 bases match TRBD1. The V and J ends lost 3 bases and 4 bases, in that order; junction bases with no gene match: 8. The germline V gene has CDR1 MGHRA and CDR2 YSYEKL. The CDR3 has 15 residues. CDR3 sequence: CASSHRQGIGTEAFF. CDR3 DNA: TGCGCCAGCAGCCATCGACAGGGTATAGGCACTGAAGCTTTCTTT.

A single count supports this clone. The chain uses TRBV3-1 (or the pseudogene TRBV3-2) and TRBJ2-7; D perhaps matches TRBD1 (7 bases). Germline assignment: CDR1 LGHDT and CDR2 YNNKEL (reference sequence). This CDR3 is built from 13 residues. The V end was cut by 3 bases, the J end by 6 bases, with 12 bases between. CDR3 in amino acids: CASSHQGGLEQYF. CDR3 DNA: TGTGCCAGCAGCCACCAGGGGGGACTCGAGCAGTACTTC.

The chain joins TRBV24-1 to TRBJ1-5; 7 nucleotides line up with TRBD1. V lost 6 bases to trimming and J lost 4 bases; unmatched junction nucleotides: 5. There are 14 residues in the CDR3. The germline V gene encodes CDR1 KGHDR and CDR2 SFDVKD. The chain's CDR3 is CATSRGGPNQPQHF. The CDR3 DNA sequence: TGTGCCACCAGTCGAGGGGGCCCAAATCAGCCCCAGCATTTT.

CDR3 coding DNA: TGCGCCAGCAGCTCCCGGGGGACAGGGGTTGGCGAGCAGTACTTC. This gives the protein CASSSRGTGVGEQYF. The chain uses TRBV5-1 and TRBJ2-7; 10 bases map to TRBD1. The V gene end was trimmed by 3 bases and the J gene end by 6 bases; junction bases not matched to a gene: 9. The CDR3 sequence is 15 residues long. Germline V gene data show CDR1 as SGHRS and CDR2 as YFSETQ.

The CDR3 DNA reads as TGTGCCAGCAGTTTCCTCCAGACAGGGCGAAAAAACTATGGCTACACCTTC. Translation: CASSFLQTGRKNYGYTF. This sequence joins TRBV28 and TRBJ1-2; 7 nucleotides agree with TRBD1. V shed 3 bases and J 2 bases; nucleotides not matched to a gene: 12. The CDR3 is made up of 17 amino acids. Per the germline V gene, CDR1 is MDHEN and CDR2 is SYDVKM.

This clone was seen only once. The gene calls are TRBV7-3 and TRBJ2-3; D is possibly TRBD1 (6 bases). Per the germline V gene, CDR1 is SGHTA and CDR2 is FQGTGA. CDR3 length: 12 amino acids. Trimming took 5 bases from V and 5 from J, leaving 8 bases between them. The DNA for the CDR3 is TGTGCCAGCAGCCAAGGGGGAGATACGCAGTATTTT. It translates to CASSQGGDTQYF.

CDR3 DNA: TGTGCCAGCAGCTTGGGCCCAGGGGGAACCGGGGAGCTGTTTTTT. Protein sequence: CASSLGPGGTGELFF. The chain carries TRBV7-9 and TRBJ2-2; 7 nucleotides agree with TRBD1. CDR1 is SEHNR and CDR2 is FQNEAQ in the germline V gene (reference sequence). The CDR3 has 15 residues. With 3 bases clipped from V and 5 bases from J, the junction kept 6 bases outside the gene matches.

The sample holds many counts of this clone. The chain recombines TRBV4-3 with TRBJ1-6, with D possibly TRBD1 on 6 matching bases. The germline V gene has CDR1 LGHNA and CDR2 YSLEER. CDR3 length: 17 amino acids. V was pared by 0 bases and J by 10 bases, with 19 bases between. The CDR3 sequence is CASSQDRIGQGNSPLHF. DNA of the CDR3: TGCGCCAGCAGCCAAGATCGAATAGGGCAGGGGAACTCACCCCTCCACTTT.

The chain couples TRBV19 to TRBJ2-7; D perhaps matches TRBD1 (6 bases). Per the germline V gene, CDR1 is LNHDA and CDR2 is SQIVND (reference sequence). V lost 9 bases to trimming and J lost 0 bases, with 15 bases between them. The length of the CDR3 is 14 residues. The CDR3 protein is CASRSEDSSYEQYF. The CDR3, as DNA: TGTGCCAGCCGATCGGAGGACAGCTCCTACGAGCAGTACTTC.

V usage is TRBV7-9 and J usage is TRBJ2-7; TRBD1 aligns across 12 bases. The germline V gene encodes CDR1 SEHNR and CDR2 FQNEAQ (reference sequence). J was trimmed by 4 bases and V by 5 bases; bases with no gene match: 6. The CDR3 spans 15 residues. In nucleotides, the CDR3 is TGTGCCAGCAGCGCGGGGACAGGGGGCAAATACGAGCAGTACTTC. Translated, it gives CASSAGTGGKYEQYF.

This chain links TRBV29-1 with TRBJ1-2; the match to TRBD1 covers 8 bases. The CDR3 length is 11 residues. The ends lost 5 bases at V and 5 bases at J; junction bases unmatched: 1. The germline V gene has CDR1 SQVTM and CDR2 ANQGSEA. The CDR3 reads CSVRTGYGYTF. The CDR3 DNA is TGCAGCGTTCGGACAGGGTATGGCTACACCTTC.

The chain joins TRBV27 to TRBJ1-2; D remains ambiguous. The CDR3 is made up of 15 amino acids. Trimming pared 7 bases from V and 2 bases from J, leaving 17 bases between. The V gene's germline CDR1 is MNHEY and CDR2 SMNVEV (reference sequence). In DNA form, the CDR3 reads TGTGCCAGCACCCTCAGTGGAGGCAGAAACTATGGCTACACCTTC. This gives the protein CASTLSGGRNYGYTF.